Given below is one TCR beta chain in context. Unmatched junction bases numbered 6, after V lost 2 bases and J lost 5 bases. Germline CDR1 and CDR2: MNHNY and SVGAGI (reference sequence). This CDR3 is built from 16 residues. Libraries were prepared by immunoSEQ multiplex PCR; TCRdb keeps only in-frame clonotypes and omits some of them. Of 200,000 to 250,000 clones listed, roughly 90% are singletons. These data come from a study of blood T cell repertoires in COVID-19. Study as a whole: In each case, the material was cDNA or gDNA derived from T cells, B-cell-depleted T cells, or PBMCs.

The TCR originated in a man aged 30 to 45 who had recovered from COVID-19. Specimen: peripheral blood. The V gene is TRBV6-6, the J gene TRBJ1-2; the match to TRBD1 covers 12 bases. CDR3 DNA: TGTGCCAGCAGTTACGTGGGACAGGGGGCTTTGTATGGCTACACCTTC. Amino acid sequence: CASSYVGQGALYGYTF.